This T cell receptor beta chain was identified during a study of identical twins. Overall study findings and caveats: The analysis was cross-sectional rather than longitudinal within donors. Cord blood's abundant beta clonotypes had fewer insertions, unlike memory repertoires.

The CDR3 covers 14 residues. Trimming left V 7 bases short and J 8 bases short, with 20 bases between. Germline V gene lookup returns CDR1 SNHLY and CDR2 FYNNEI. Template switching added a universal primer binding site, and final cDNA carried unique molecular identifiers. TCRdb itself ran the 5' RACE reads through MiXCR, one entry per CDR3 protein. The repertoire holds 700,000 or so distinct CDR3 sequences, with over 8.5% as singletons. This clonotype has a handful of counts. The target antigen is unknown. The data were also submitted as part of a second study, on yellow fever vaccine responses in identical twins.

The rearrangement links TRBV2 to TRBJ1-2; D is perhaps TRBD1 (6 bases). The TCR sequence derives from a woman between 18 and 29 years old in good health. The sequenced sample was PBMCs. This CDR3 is CASTTGMKFEGYTF. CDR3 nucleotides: TGTGCCAGCACAACAGGGATGAAATTTGAAGGCTACACCTTC.